This T cell receptor beta chain was identified in a study of read filtering for tumor transcriptome and immune sequencing. Study information: Patients were approximately 17 male and around 13 female, mean age around 66 years, range about 47 to 85.

Whole-study results and caveats: The CD138-negative fraction was mixed bone marrow immune cells, not pure T cells. IR-seq and RNA-seq agreed better without single-read clonotypes.

This clonotype was recorded at least ten times. The antigen remains unidentified. Molecular barcoded adaptors covering alpha/delta and beta/gamma chains were used on about 390 ng RNA. TCRdb redid the calling of the reads with MiXCR, one entry per CDR3 protein. Of 93,000 or so distinct CDR3 sequences listed, about a fifth are singletons. At the time of active disease, bone marrow was collected from every patient. V dropped 3 bases and J dropped 12 bases, with 9 bases sitting between them. The CDR3 totals 11 residues. Germline-derived CDR1 and CDR2 are LGHNA and YNFKEQ. The chain employs TRBV4-2 and TRBJ2-1; no definite D call. This TCR came from a donor aged 40 or older with multiple myeloma. The specimen was a population of CD138-negative cells sorted from bone marrow. The CDR3 DNA is TGTGCCAGCAGCCAGAACACGGGGCAGTTCTTC. This codes for CASSQNTGQFF.